This T cell receptor beta chain was sequenced for a study of CD8 T cells in ankylosing spondylitis (dated by TCRdb to 2017 to 2019). Background for the entire study: The study profiled T cell receptor beta repertoires in healthy donors and ankylosing spondylitis patients to find disease-linked TCR variants. The whole study cohort included over 85 healthy donors and around 25 ankylosing spondylitis patients. Peripheral blood was sampled, and synovial fluid was also collected from ankylosing spondylitis patients.

There are 16 amino acids in the CDR3, from cysteine to phenylalanine inclusive. CDR3 DNA is the only sequence kept; it has 48 bases, read in frame from the first base. Trimming leaves V shorter by 1 base and J shorter by 8 bases, with the junction holding 8 bases beyond the gene matches. Based on the germline V gene, the CDR1 and CDR2 sequences are SGHVS and FQNEAQ. This clonotype was found a few times. The target of this receptor is not known. There are no base qualities to consult, and no much larger clone falls within one base. The study at large found these results: A CD8+ phenotype was shown by the disease-linked clones, which were found at relatively low frequencies in peripheral blood. A TCR beta motif made up of several highly homologous amino acid variants appeared to be characteristic of blood from ankylosing spondylitis patients. Some motif variants were previously reported in synovial fluid and blood of reactive arthritis patients, suggesting common disease-initiation mechanisms. According to the report, matched synovial fluid samples from ankylosing spondylitis patients were significantly enriched for the disease-linked clones.

Sequencing was carried out with an Illumina HiSeq 2500. Quantitative 5'-RACE with molecular barcodes was used to prepare TCR beta libraries. Per the source publication's procedure: A new computational method based on a probabilistic model of VDJ rearrangement was used to identify disease-linked TCR variants. The public reads were quality trimmed at Q25 with fastp and then assembled into clones with MiXCR by TCRdb, keeping productive beta chains. Identical CDR3 protein sequences are pooled into one entry, listed with their most common genes and DNA. TCRdb assigned the V and J calls; the authors' analysis was not used. This sample is represented by 500,000 or so distinct CDR3 sequences; approximately 5% of them were singletons. The ten largest account for roughly 3.5% of the sample.

Here the chain combines TRBV7-8 and TRBJ1-6; TRBD1 lines up with 7 middle nucleotides. Specimen: blood, either unsorted or a sorted T cell fraction (not recorded which). This TCR was sampled from a male donor with ankylosing spondylitis. The CDR3 is CASSLDYRGRDSPLHF. In nucleotide form, the sequence is TGTGCCAGCAGCTTAGACTACAGGGGAAGGGATTCACCCCTCCACTTT.